The present T cell receptor beta chain was sequenced within a study of cytomegalovirus exposure and HLA in healthy donors. Primers included in the PCR were 60 Vbeta and 13 Jbeta primers. Clones were read by immunoSEQ multiplex PCR, and TCRdb kept only the in-frame ones, dropping some. Among approximately 120,000 clones listed, roughly 79% were seen once. On this clone itself: Antigen specificity is unknown.

Study-wide results and limits: Within the data, a cluster of highly shared sequence variants was likely a sequencing artifact.

This TCR was recovered from a woman between 50 and 59 years old in good health and CMV-seropositive. Sample: PBMCs.

The CDR3 region is CATSRDRGGAEKLFF. In nucleotides, the CDR3 is TGTGCCACCAGCAGAGATCGCGGGGGAGCAGAAAAACTGTTTTTT. The chain combines TRBV15 with TRBJ1-4; the D gene is possibly TRBD1 (5 bases). V lost 0 bases and J lost 8, with 13 bases in between. CDR3 length: 15 residues. Germline V gene sequence: CDR1 LNHNV, CDR2 YYDKDF (reference sequence).